The 14 T cell receptor beta chains in this list originate from one sample, sequenced in a study of blood T cell repertoires in COVID-19. Here immunoSEQ multiplex PCR was the method, and the copy in TCRdb shows in-frame clones only, minus some. The sample consists of over 45,000 clones, around four fifths of them appearing once. The sequencing sample was made of peripheral blood. The receptors originated from a man in his sixties or seventies with acute or convalescent COVID-19.

This chain links TRBV5-5 with TRBJ1-2, with 9 bases lining up with TRBD1. Germline loops: CDR1 SGHKS, CDR2 YYEKEE (reference sequence). V gave up 4 bases and J gave up 4 bases; unmatched junction bases: 5. The CDR3 spans 14 residues. The CDR3, as DNA: TGTGCCAGCAGCCAAGGGACAGGGCGCTATGGCTACACCTTC. It codes for CASSQGTGRYGYTF.

V is TRBV7-8 and J is TRBJ2-2; 7 bases are a match to TRBD2. Trimming cost V 10 bases and J 3 bases; bases outside gene matches: 11. Germline V lookup: CDR1 SGHVS, CDR2 FQNEAQ. There are 15 residues in the CDR3. The CDR3 loop is CATPRGSGDTGELFF. CDR3 DNA: TGTGCCACCCCCCGGGGGAGCGGGGACACCGGGGAGCTGTTTTTT.

This clone has a single count. Sequence at one end of the junction differs from germline and may be a read error. The CDR3 here is CASSLVLAGLEF. The CDR3 DNA sequence: TGCGCCAGCAGCTTGGTTTTGGCGGGACTGGAATTT. The chain recombines TRBV5-1 with TRBJ1-1; tentative D call: TRBD1 (5 bases). In germline, CDR1 is SGHRS, CDR2 YFSETQ. CDR3 length: 12 residues.

The table lists this clone with a few counts. One junction end does not reproduce the germline sequence, and a read error may be involved. V and J are TRBV5-5 and TRBJ1-6; 7 positions agree with TRBD1. Germline V gives CDR1 SGHKS, CDR2 YYEKEE (reference sequence). The CDR3 is made up of 16 amino acids. CDR3 sequence reads: CASSAGQASGSSRLHF. CDR3 DNA sequence: TGTGCCAGCAGCGCAGGACAGGCCTCCGGGAGTTCACGCCTCCACTTT. Full variable domain (missing parts from reference TRBV5-5 and TRBJ1-6): DAGVTQSPTHLIKTRGQQVTLRCSPISGHKSVSWYQQVLGQGPQFIFQYYEKEERGRGNFPDRFSARQFPNYSSELNVNALLLGDSALYLCASSAGQASGSSRLHFGNGTRLTVT.

The genes are TRBV20-1 and TRBJ1-1; TRBD1 matches 7 bases. Germline V gene lookup returns CDR1 DFQATT and CDR2 SNEGSKA (reference sequence). The CDR3 has 11 residues. V shed 6 bases and J 8 bases; nucleotides not matched to a gene: 6. The CDR3 DNA reads TGCAGTGCCCCCCAGGGACAGGAAGCTTTCTTT. Amino acids: CSAPQGQEAFF.

This clone was counted a single time. This chain connects TRBV9 to TRBJ1-6; D call uncertain. CDR3 length: 15 amino acids. Per the germline V gene, CDR1 is SGDLS and CDR2 is YYNGEE. Trimming cost V 0 bases and J 9 bases, with 13 bases left between them. The CDR3 coding sequence is TGTGCCAGCAGCGTAGATTCCGGGGAACTTTCACCCCTCCACTTT. Protein product: CASSVDSGELSPLHF.

This rearrangement joins TRBV15 to TRBJ1-1; 8 positions match TRBD1. V lost 1 base and J lost 0; bases outside the gene matches: 1. The germline V gene encodes CDR1 LNHNV and CDR2 YYDKDF (reference sequence). CDR3 length: 15 amino acids. This CDR3 reads CATSRGDRMNTEAFF. DNA for the CDR3: TGTGCCACCAGCAGAGGGGACAGGATGAACACTGAAGCTTTCTTT.

The gene calls are TRBV5-6 and TRBJ1-5, with D possibly being TRBD1 (6 bases). Germline V gene sequence: CDR1 SGHDT, CDR2 YYEEEE. V was trimmed by 4 bases and J by 1 base, leaving 15 bases between them. The CDR3 length is 16 residues. The DNA for the CDR3 is TGTGCCAGCAGCCAGATGTTGGGACAAAGCAATCAGCCCCAGCATTTT. Translated: CASSQMLGQSNQPQHF. The full variable domain, with the rest looked up from reference TRBV5-6 and TRBJ1-5, is DAGVTQSPTHLIKTRGQQVTLRCSPKSGHDTVSWYQQALGQGPQFIFQYYEEEERQRGNFPDRFSGHQFPNYSSELNVNALLLGDSALYLCASSQMLGQSNQPQHFGDGTRLSIL.

The chain recombines TRBV5-4 with TRBJ2-7, with 10 bases lining up with TRBD1. The V gene end was trimmed by 3 bases and the J gene end by 4 bases; junction bases not matched to a gene: 4. The CDR3 is 14 amino acids. Per the germline V gene, CDR1 is SGHNT and CDR2 is YYREEE (reference sequence). CDR3 sequence (DNA): TGTGCCAGCAGCTCGGACAGGGGGATGTACGAGCAGTACTTC. This codes for CASSSDRGMYEQYF. The full variable domain, in which reference TRBV5-4 and TRBJ2-7 provide the parts outside the CDR3, is ETGVTQSPTHLIKTRGQQVTLRCSSQSGHNTVSWYQQALGQGPQFIFQYYREEENGRGNFPPRFSGLQFPNYSSELNVNALELDDSALYLCASSSDRGMYEQYFGPGTRLTVT.

V and J are TRBV19 and TRBJ2-2; D is ambiguous. Germline CDR1 reads LNHDA; CDR2 reads SQIVND (reference sequence). The V end lost 5 bases, the J end lost 5 bases, and 6 bases lay between the germline ends. The CDR3 is made up of 12 amino acids. The CDR3 coding sequence is TGTGCCAGTAGTTTCCTGACCGGGGAGCTGTTTTTT. Amino acids: CASSFLTGELFF.

The chain joins TRBV2 to TRBJ2-1, with D possibly being TRBD1 (5 bases). This CDR3 spans 11 amino acids. The germline V gene encodes CDR1 SNHLY and CDR2 FYNNEI. V was trimmed by 6 bases and J by 11 bases, leaving 11 bases between them. This CDR3 reads CASRVVGQQFF. In nucleotides, the CDR3 is TGTGCCAGCAGGGTGGTGGGGCAGCAGTTCTTC.

The chain has TRBV6-6 and TRBJ2-7; TRBD2 aligns across 8 bases. Germline V lookup: CDR1 MNHNY, CDR2 SVGAGI (reference sequence). J lost 0 bases, V lost 8 bases, and 0 bases had no gene match. The CDR3 spans 12 residues. Here the CDR3 DNA reads TGTGCCAGCCTAGCGGGCTCCTACGAGCAGTACTTC. Translation gives CASLAGSYEQYF.

The chain is built from TRBV3-1 (or the pseudogene TRBV3-2) and TRBJ2-7; TRBD2 aligns across 16 bases. Germline trimming cut 3 bases from V and 5 bases from J; bases unmatched to any gene: 7. The CDR3 spans 17 residues. Germline assignment: CDR1 LGHDT and CDR2 YNNKEL (reference sequence). DNA of the CDR3: TGTGCCAGCAGCCAGCCGGGACTAGCGGGAGGGAGGAACGAGCAGTACTTC. It translates to CASSQPGLAGGRNEQYF.

In its sample, this clone was seen a few times. The V gene is TRBV7-9, the J gene TRBJ2-3; possible D gene TRBD1, 6 bases. With 5 bases removed from V and 6 bases from J, the gap between germline ends came to 12 bases. In germline, CDR1 is SEHNR, CDR2 FQNEAQ (reference sequence). The CDR3 consists of 13 residues. The CDR3 protein is CASSPRGPDTQYF. CDR3 coding DNA: TGTGCCAGCAGCCCCAGGGGCCCCGATACGCAGTATTTT.